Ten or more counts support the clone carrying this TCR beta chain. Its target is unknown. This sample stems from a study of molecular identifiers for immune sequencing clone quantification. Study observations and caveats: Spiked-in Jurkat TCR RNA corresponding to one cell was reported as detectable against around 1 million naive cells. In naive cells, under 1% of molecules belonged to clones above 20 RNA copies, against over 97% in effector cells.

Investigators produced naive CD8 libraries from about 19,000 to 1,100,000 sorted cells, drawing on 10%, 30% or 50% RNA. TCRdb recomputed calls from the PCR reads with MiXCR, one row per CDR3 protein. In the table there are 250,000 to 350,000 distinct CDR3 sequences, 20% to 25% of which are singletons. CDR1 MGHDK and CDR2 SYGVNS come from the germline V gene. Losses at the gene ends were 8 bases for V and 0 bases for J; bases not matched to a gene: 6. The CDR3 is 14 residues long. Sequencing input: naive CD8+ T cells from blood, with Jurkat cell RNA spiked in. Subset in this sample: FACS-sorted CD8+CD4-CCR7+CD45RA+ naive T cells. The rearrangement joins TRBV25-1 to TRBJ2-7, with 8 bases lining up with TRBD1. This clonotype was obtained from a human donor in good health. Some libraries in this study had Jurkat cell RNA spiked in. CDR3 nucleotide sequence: TGTGCCAGCTCCGGGACAGGAAACTCCTACGAGCAGTACTTC. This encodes CASSGTGNSYEQYF.